One and the same sample provided the 14 T cell receptor beta chains below, sequenced in a study of shared clonotypes between healthy human individuals. Repertoires were generated with immunoSEQ multiplex PCR, while TCRdb's copy carries only in-frame clones and drops some. The data show under 600,000 clones, approximately 94% seen once. Sequenced sample: naive CD4+ T cells sorted from blood. Documented subset: CD45RA+ positively selected. Receptors originate from a woman in her twenties or thirties in good health.

This chain joins TRBV5-1 and TRBJ2-1; 8 bases match TRBD1. The CDR3 extends over 16 amino acids. The germline CDR1 and CDR2 sequences are SGHRS and YFSETQ. The V gene end was trimmed by 0 bases and the J gene end by 7 bases; junction bases not matched to a gene: 9. The CDR3, as DNA: TGCGCCAGCAGCTTGGGGGCAGGGGGCGCGCGGAATGAGCAGTTCTTC. This encodes CASSLGAGGARNEQFF. Full variable domain (rest looked up from reference TRBV5-1 and TRBJ2-1): KAGVTQTPRYLIKTRGQQVTLSCSPISGHRSVSWYQQTPGQGLQFLFEYFSETQRNKGNFPGRFSGRQFSNSRSEMNVSTLELGDSALYLCASSLGAGGARNEQFFGPGTRLTVL.

This chain connects TRBV28 to TRBJ1-4; no clear D. Trimming removed 1 base from V and 8 bases from J, with 14 bases in between. CDR3 length: 15 residues. Germline V lookup: CDR1 MDHEN, CDR2 SYDVKM. The CDR3 here is CASSLLTAGNEKLFF. DNA of the CDR3: TGTGCCAGCAGTTTATTAACGGCGGGGAACGAAAAACTGTTTTTT.

J is TRBJ2-2 and V is TRBV29-1; the D is unclear. Germline assignment: CDR1 SQVTM and CDR2 ANQGSEA. This CDR3 has 11 residues. The V gene lost 4 bases and the J gene lost 6 bases, with 6 bases spanning the gap. The CDR3: CSVGDAGELFF. The CDR3 nucleotides are TGCAGCGTTGGAGACGCCGGGGAGCTGTTTTTT.

V and J are TRBV19 and TRBJ1-5; the D gene is possibly TRBD1 (5 bases). V was trimmed by 7 bases and J by 5 bases, leaving 18 bases between them. Per germline, CDR1 LNHDA and CDR2 SQIVND (reference sequence). This CDR3 contains 15 residues. The CDR3 bases are TGTGCCAGTAAGGAAGATTTAGGGGCGCATCAGCCCCAGCATTTT. It codes for CASKEDLGAHQPQHF.

This chain joins TRBV4-1 and TRBJ1-1; TRBD1 might be the D (6 bases). Germline CDR1 and CDR2: MGHRA and YSYEKL. The CDR3 length is 13 residues. V was cut by 4 bases and J by 4 bases, with 10 bases left in between. CDR3 residues: CASSLEQGTEAFF. CDR3 bases: TGCGCCAGCAGCCTTGAACAGGGCACTGAAGCTTTCTTT.

This chain uses TRBV30 with TRBJ2-3; D possibly matches TRBD1 or TRBD2 (6 bases each). Trimming took 4 bases from V and 0 from J, leaving 29 bases between them. The germline gives CDR1 GTSNPN, CDR2 SVGIG (reference sequence). The CDR3 is 20 residues long. The CDR3: CAWKPSIPQGGGTSTDTQYF. CDR3 DNA sequence: TGTGCCTGGAAACCCAGTATACCGCAAGGAGGGGGAACTAGCACAGATACGCAGTATTTT. Full variable domain (outside the CDR3, taken from reference TRBV30 and TRBJ2-3): SQTIHQWPATLVQPVGSPLSLECTVEGTSNPNLYWYRQAAGRGLQLLFYSVGIGQISSEVPQNLSASRPQDRQFILSSKKLLLSDSGFYLCAWKPSIPQGGGTSTDTQYFGPGTRLTVL.

The J gene is TRBJ2-4, the V gene TRBV15, with D uncertain. V dropped 7 bases and J dropped 6 bases, with 16 bases sitting between them. The CDR3 runs 14 residues. Germline lookup yields CDR1 LNHNV and CDR2 YYDKDF (reference sequence). The CDR3 bases are TGTGCCACCATTCTATCCAGGACCGCAAACATTCAGTACTTC. This sequence encodes CATILSRTANIQYF.

CDR3 in DNA: TGTGCCAGTAGTTACGACAGGGGGACCTACGAGCAGTACTTC. It is translated as CASSYDRGTYEQYF. The chain is built from TRBV19 and TRBJ2-7, with TRBD1 matching 9 bases. The CDR3 is 14 amino acids. Germline V gene data show CDR1 as LNHDA and CDR2 as SQIVND (reference sequence). The trim removed 5 bases at V and 2 bases at J, leaving 4 bases unmatched. Looking up the rest from reference TRBV19 and TRBJ2-7 gives the full variable domain: DGGITQSPKYLFRKEGQNVTLSCEQNLNHDAMYWYRQDPGQGLRLIYYSQIVNDFQKGDIAEGYSVSREKKESFPLTVTSAQKNPTAFYLCASSYDRGTYEQYFGPGTRLTVT.

This chain connects TRBV5-1 to TRBJ2-2; D is uncertain. V was clipped by 0 bases and J by 2 bases, with 8 bases between them. Germline V CDR1 and CDR2: SGHRS, YFSETQ. This CDR3 has 15 amino acids. This CDR3 reads CASSLDPPNTGELFF. The DNA of the CDR3 is TGCGCCAGCAGCTTGGATCCCCCCAACACCGGGGAGCTGTTTTTT.

This sequence joins TRBV29-1 and TRBJ1-2; D ambiguous. The germline V gene encodes CDR1 SQVTM and CDR2 ANQGSEA. The CDR3 totals 14 residues. The V end was cut by 2 bases, the J end by 4 bases, with 14 bases between. The CDR3 DNA reads TGCAGCGTTGAAAGTTCAGGCGATTTCTATGGCTACACCTTC. Translation: CSVESSGDFYGYTF.

V usage is TRBV5-6 and J usage is TRBJ2-3; D perhaps matches TRBD2 (5 bases). Per germline, CDR1 SGHDT and CDR2 YYEEEE. This CDR3 region has 16 residues. The V end was cut by 1 base, the J end by 2 bases, with 14 bases between. The CDR3, as DNA: TGTGCCAGCAGCTTGAGGCTAGCTGCTGACACAGATACGCAGTATTTT. It is translated as CASSLRLAADTDTQYF.

This clone appeared once. The chain recombines TRBV5-8 with TRBJ1-3; unclear D gene. The CDR3 sequence is 15 residues long. Trimming removed 3 bases at V and 2 bases at J, with 12 bases between. From germline, CDR1 is SGHTS and CDR2 YDEGEE. CDR3 DNA: TGTGCCAGCAGCTGGGCCCCAACAGCTGGAAACACCATATATTTT. As protein: CASSWAPTAGNTIYF.

This clone was picked up one time. This chain links TRBV11-2 with TRBJ2-7, with TRBD1 as a possible D gene (6 bases). CDR3 size: 16 residues. The V end lost 1 base, the J end lost 2 bases, and 15 bases lay between the germline ends. In germline, CDR1 is SGHAT, CDR2 FQNNGV. The CDR3 DNA is TGTGCCAGCAGCTTAGGTCCCGCAGGGGTGCCCTACGAGCAGTACTTC. Amino acids: CASSLGPAGVPYEQYF.

With regard to this clone: The sample holds other DNA sequences that translate to the same CDR3. The chain is built from TRBV28 and TRBJ2-7; D is ambiguous. Germline values: CDR1 MDHEN, CDR2 SYDVKM. The CDR3 consists of 10 residues. V lost 6 bases and J 3 bases, leaving 3 bases between the germline ends. The CDR3 region is CASSGYEQYF. In DNA form, the CDR3 reads TGTGCCAGCAGCGGCTACGAGCAGTACTTC.